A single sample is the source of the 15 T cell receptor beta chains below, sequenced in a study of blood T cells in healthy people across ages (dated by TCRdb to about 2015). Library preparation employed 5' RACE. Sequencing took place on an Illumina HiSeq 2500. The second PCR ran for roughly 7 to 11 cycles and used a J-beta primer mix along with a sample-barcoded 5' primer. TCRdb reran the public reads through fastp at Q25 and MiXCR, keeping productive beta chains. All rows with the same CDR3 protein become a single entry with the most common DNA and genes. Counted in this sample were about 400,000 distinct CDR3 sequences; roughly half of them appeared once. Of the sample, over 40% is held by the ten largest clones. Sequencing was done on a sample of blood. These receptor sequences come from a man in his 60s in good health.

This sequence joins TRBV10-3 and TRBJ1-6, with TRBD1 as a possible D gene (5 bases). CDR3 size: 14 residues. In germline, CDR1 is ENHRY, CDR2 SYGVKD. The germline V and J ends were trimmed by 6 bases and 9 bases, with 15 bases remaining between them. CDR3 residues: CAIRDPGIFSPLHF. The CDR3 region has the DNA TGTGCCATCAGAGATCCAGGGATTTTTTCACCCCTCCACTTT.

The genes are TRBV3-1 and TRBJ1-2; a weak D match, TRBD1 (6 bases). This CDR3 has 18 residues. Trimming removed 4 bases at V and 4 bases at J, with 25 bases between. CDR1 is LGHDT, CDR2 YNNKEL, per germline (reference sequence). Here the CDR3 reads CASSPRTGTEGVPYGYTF. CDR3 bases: TGTGCCAGCAGCCCCCGCACAGGTACTGAGGGGGTGCCCTATGGCTACACCTTC.

CDR3 bases: TGCAGCGGTCGACGTGGGCGATCATCGGCTAGCACAGATACGCAGTATTTT. It yields the protein CSGRRGRSSASTDTQYF. The gene calls are TRBV29-1 and TRBJ2-3; D remains unclear. The germline CDR1 and CDR2 sequences are SQVTM and ANQGSEA. This CDR3 region has 17 residues. V gave up 7 bases and J gave up 0 bases, with 23 bases separating them.

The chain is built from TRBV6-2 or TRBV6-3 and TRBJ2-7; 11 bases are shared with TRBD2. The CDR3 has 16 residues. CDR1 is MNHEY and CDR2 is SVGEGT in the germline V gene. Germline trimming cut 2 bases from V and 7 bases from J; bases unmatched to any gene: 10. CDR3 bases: TGTGCCAGCAGTTACGCTAGCGGGAGGACTTACAATGAGCAGTACTTC. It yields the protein CASSYASGRTYNEQYF.

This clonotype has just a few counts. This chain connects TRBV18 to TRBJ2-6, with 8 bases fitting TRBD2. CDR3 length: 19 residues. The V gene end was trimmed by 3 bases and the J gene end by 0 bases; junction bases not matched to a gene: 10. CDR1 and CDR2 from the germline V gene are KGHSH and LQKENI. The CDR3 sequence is CASSPREVAGTSGANVLTF. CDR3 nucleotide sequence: TGTGCCAGCTCACCGCGAGAGGTAGCGGGGACCTCTGGGGCCAACGTCCTGACTTTC.

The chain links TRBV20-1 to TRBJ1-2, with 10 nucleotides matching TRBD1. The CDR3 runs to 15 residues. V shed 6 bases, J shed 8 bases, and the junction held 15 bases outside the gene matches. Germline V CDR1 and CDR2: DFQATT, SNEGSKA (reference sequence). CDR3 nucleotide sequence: TGCAGTGCAGCCGGGACAGGGGTTGGGCAAGTAGGCTACACCTTC. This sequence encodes CSAAGTGVGQVGYTF.

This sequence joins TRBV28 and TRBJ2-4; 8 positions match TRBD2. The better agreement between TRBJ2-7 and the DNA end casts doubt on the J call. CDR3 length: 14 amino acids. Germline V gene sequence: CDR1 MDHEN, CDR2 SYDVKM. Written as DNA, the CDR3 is TGTGCCAGCAGCCCGGGGGGGATACTTTACGAGCAGTACTTC. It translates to CASSPGGILYEQYF.

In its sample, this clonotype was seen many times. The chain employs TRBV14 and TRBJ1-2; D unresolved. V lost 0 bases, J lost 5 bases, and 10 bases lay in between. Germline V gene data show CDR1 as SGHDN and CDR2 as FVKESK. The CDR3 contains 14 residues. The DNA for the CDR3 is TGTGCCAGCAGCCAAGACAACAGAGAGTATGGCTACACCTTC. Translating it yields CASSQDNREYGYTF.

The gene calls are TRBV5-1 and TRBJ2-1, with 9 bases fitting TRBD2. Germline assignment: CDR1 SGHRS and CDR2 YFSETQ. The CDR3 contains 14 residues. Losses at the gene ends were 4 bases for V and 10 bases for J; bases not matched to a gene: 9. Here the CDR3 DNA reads TGCGCCAGCAGCAGCAGCGGGAGGAAGGGAGAGCAGTTCTTC. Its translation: CASSSSGRKGEQFF.

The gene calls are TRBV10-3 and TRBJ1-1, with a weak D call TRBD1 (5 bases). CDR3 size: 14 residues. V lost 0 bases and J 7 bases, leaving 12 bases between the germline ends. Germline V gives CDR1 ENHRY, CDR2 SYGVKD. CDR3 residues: CAISESKTQGEAFF. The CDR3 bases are TGTGCCATCAGTGAGTCGAAGACGCAGGGTGAAGCTTTCTTT.

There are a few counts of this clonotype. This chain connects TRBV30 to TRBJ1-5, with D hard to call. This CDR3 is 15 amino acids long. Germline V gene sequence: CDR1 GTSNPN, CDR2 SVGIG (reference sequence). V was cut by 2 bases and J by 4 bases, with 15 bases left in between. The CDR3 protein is CAWSPPWKQNQPQHF. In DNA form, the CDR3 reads TGTGCCTGGAGTCCCCCGTGGAAGCAAAATCAGCCCCAGCATTTT.

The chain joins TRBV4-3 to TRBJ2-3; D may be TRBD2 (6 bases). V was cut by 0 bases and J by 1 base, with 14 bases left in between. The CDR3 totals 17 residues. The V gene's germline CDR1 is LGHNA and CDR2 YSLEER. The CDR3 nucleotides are TGCGCCAGCAGCCAAGATTCGGGGGACTCCTGCACAGATACGCAGTATTTT. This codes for CASSQDSGDSCTDTQYF.

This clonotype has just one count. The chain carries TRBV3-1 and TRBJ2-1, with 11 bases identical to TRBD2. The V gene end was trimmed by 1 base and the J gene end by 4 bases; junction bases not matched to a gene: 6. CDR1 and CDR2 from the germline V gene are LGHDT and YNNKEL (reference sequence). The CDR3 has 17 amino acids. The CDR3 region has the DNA TGTGCCAGCAGCCAAGTAACTAGCGGGAGTGAGTACAATGAGCAGTTCTTC. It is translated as CASSQVTSGSEYNEQFF.

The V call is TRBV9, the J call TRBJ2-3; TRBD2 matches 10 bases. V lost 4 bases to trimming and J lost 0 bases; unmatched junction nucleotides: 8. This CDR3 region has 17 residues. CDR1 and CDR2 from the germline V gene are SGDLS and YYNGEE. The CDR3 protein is CASSPRTTSGSTDTQYF. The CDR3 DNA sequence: TGTGCCAGCAGCCCCAGAACGACTAGCGGGAGCACAGATACGCAGTATTTT.

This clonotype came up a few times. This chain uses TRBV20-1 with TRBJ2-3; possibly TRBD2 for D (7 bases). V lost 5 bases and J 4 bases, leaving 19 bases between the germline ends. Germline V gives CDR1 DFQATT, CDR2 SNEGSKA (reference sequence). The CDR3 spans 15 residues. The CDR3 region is CSAPSLGGRADTQYF. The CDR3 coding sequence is TGCAGTGCTCCCAGCTTGGGGGGGCGGGCAGATACGCAGTATTTT.